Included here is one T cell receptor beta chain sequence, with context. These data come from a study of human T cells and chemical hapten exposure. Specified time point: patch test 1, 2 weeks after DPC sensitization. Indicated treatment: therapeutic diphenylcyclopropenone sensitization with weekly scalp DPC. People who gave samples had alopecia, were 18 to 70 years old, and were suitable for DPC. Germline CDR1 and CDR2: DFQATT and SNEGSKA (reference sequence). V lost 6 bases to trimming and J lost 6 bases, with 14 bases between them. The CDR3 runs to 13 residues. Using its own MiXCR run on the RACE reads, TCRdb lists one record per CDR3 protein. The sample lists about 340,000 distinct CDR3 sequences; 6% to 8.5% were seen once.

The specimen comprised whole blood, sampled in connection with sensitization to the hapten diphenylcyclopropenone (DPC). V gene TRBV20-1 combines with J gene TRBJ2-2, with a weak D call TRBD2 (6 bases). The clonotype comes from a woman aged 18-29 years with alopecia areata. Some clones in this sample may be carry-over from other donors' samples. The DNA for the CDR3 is TGCAGTGCCGCGGGGCCCGTGCCCGGGGAGCTGTTTTTT. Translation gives CSAAGPVPGELFF.